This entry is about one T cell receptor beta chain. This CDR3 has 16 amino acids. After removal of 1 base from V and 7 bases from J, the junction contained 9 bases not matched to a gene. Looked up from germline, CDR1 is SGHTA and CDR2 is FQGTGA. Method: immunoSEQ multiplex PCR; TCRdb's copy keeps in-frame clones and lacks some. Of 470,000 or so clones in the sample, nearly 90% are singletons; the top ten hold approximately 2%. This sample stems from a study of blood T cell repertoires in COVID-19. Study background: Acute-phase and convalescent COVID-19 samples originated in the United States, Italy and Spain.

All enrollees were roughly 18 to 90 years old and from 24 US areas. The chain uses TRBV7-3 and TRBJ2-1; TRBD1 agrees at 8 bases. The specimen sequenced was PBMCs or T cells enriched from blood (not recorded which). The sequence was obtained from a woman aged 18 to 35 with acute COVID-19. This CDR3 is CASSLKGTGGLNEQFF. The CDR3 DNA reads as TGTGCCAGCAGCTTAAAAGGGACAGGCGGACTAAATGAGCAGTTCTTC.